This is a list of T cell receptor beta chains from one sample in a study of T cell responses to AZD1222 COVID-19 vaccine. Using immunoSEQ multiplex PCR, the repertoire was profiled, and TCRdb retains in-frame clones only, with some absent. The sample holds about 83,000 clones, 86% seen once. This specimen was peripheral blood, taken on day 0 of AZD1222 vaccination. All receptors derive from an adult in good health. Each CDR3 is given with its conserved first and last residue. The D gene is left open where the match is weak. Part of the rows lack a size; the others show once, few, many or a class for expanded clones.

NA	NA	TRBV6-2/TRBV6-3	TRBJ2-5	CASSLSQGGIETQYF	TGTGCCAGCAGTCTCTCCCAGGGCGGGATAGAGACCCAGTACTTC
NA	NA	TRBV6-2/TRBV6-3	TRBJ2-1	CASSPLGEQFF	TGTGCCAGCAGCCCCCTGGGGGAGCAGTTCTTC
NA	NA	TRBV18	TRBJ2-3	CASSPSEGGGGTDTQYF	TGTGCCAGCTCACCCTCTGAGGGGGGGGGCGGCACAGATACGCAGTATTTT
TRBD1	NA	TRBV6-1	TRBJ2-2	CASSEVQGVTGELFF	TGTGCCAGCAGTGAAGTGCAGGGGGTCACCGGGGAGCTGTTTTTT
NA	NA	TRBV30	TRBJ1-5	CAWSRESNQPQHF	TGTGCCTGGAGTAGAGAAAGCAATCAGCCCCAGCATTTT
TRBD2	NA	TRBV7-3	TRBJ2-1	CASSLDPSGGEQLF	TGTGCCAGCAGCTTAGACCCAAGCGGGGGTGAGCAGCTCTTC
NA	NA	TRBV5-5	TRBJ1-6	CASSFPAFDSPLHF	TGTGCCAGCAGCTTTCCAGCGTTCGATTCACCCCTCCACTTT
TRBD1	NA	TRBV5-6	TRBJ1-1	CASSLLQGRSEAFF	TGTGCCAGCAGCCTACTACAGGGGCGGTCTGAAGCTTTCTTT
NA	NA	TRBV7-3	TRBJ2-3	CASSPNRDTQYF	TGTGCCAGCAGCCCAAACCGGGATACGCAGTATTTT
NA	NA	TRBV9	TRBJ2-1	CASSARGWGGVEQFF	TGTGCCAGCAGCGCTAGAGGGTGGGGGGGCGTTGAGCAGTTCTTC
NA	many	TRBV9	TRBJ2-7	CASSADFASYEQYF	TGTGCCAGCAGCGCGGACTTTGCCTCCTACGAGCAGTACTTC
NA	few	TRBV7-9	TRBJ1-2	CASSPGAGGYTF	TGTGCCAGCAGCCCCGGGGCGGGGGGCTACACCTTC